The next 32 T cell receptor beta chains were all read from a single sample in a study of blood T cell repertoires in COVID-19. Libraries were prepared by immunoSEQ multiplex PCR; TCRdb keeps only in-frame clonotypes and omits some of them. The data show 80,000 to 100,000 clones, over 60% seen once. Material for sequencing was peripheral blood. All receptors come from a man aged 45-65 years who had recovered from COVID-19.

The chain employs TRBV30 and TRBJ2-7, with TRBD1 as a possible D gene (6 bases). CDR3 size: 12 residues. CDR1 and CDR2 from the germline V gene are GTSNPN and SVGIG (reference sequence). V lost 2 bases, J lost 5 bases, and 10 bases lay in between. CDR3 sequence (DNA): TGTGCCTGGAGTTCGACAGGTAACGAGCAGTACTTC. It specifies CAWSSTGNEQYF.

The chain recombines TRBV12-2 with TRBJ1-3. TRBV12-2 is noted as a pseudogene. The CDR3 extends over 18 amino acids. CDR3 loop: CASRLLWDSLSSGNTIYF. The CDR3 nucleotides are TGTGCAAGTCGCCTGCTCTGGGACTCCTTGAGCTCTGGAAACACCATATATTTT.

The gene calls are TRBV12-3 or TRBV12-4 and TRBJ1-1, with no clear D. This CDR3 comprises 11 residues. Trimming removed 5 bases at V and 7 bases at J, with 8 bases between. CDR3 amino acids: CASSEGYEAFF. CDR3 nucleotide sequence: TGTGCCAGCAGTGAGGGATATGAAGCTTTCTTT.

V usage is TRBV3-1 (or the pseudogene TRBV3-2) and J usage is TRBJ2-2; 11 bases are a match to TRBD1. CDR3 size: 16 residues. Trimming at V came to 4 bases and at J to 7 bases, leaving 8 bases not matched to a gene. Germline V lookup: CDR1 LGHDT, CDR2 YNNKEL (reference sequence). Written as DNA, the CDR3 is TGTGCCAGCAGCCGGAGGGACAGGGGGTATTACGGGGAGCTGTTTTTT. Amino acid sequence: CASSRRDRGYYGELFF.

This rearrangement joins TRBV10-3 to TRBJ2-3; D might be TRBD2 (5 bases). CDR3 length: 14 amino acids. Per germline, CDR1 ENHRY and CDR2 SYGVKD. V lost 7 bases and J lost 0, with 11 bases in between. The CDR3: CAINREASTDTQYF. In DNA, the CDR3 is TGTGCCATCAATCGGGAAGCTAGCACAGATACGCAGTATTTT.

This clone was counted only a few times. The rearrangement joins TRBV13 to TRBJ1-1, with D possibly matching TRBD1 (6 bases). Germline V CDR1 and CDR2: PRHDT, FYEKMQ (reference sequence). Trimming shortened V by 2 bases and J by 2 bases, and 15 bases separated the two germline ends. The CDR3 spans 16 residues. Written as DNA, the CDR3 is TGTGCCAGCAGCTTAATTCGGGACATCTTTAACACTGAAGCTTTCTTT. It translates to CASSLIRDIFNTEAFF.

The V call is TRBV4-3, the J call TRBJ2-7; 11 bases are shared with TRBD2. The V segment lost 2 bases and the J segment 4 bases; nucleotides outside the gene matches: 10. The CDR3 totals 17 residues. Looked up from germline, CDR1 is LGHNA and CDR2 is YSLEER. The chain's CDR3 is CASSQLAGGGNLYEQYF. The CDR3 DNA sequence: TGCGCCAGCAGCCAACTAGCGGGAGGAGGGAATTTATACGAGCAGTACTTC.

The V and J genes are TRBV5-4 and TRBJ2-7; TRBD1 matches 7 bases. CDR1 is SGHNT and CDR2 is YYREEE in the germline V gene (reference sequence). The CDR3 has 15 residues. With 2 bases clipped from V and 3 bases from J, the junction kept 8 bases outside the gene matches. Here the CDR3 DNA reads TGTGCCAGCAGCTTCACAGGGGCCGCGCGCTACGAGCAGTACTTC. Translating it yields CASSFTGAARYEQYF.

The chain links TRBV11-2 to TRBJ2-2; D unclear. This CDR3 has 14 residues. The germline V gene encodes CDR1 SGHAT and CDR2 FQNNGV. V was trimmed by 3 bases and J by 6 bases, leaving 11 bases between them. The CDR3 DNA is TGTGCCAGCAGCTTCCCCTTAGTGGCCGGGGAGCTGTTTTTT. Its protein is CASSFPLVAGELFF.

The genes are TRBV4-1 and TRBJ1-2, with D possibly TRBD1 on 6 matching bases. This CDR3 is 14 amino acids long. Germline lookup yields CDR1 MGHRA and CDR2 YSYEKL. Trimming took 4 bases from V and 6 from J, leaving 15 bases between them. This CDR3 reads CASSPTGEKNGYTF. In nucleotides, the CDR3 is TGCGCCAGCAGCCCGACAGGAGAAAAGAATGGCTACACCTTC.

The chain has TRBV7-3 and TRBJ1-2, with 8 nucleotides matching TRBD1. The CDR3 covers 15 residues. Germline V lookup: CDR1 SGHTA, CDR2 FQGTGA. J lost 3 bases, V lost 0 bases, and 3 bases had no gene match. The CDR3 protein is CASSLTSGGDYGYTF. In nucleotides, the CDR3 is TGTGCCAGCAGCTTAACTTCAGGGGGCGACTATGGCTACACCTTC.

This chain uses TRBV7-3 with TRBJ1-1; D is unclear. Germline V CDR1 and CDR2: SGHTA, FQGTGA. The CDR3 length is 13 residues. Trimming left V 6 bases short and J 1 base short, with 9 bases between. CDR3 nucleotide sequence: TGTGCCAGCAGGATAGCCAGGAACACTGAAGCTTTCTTT. Translation gives CASRIARNTEAFF.

This sequence joins TRBV2 and TRBJ2-2, with 9 bases identical to TRBD1. V was pared by 4 bases and J by 7 bases, with 1 base of the junction left unmatched. The CDR3 is made up of 13 amino acids. CDR1 is SNHLY, CDR2 FYNNEI, per germline. The CDR3 sequence is CASSGQGDGELFF. In nucleotides, the CDR3 is TGTGCCAGCAGTGGACAGGGGGACGGGGAGCTGTTTTTT.

This clone was found a few times. The chain is built from TRBV9 and TRBJ1-2; D is unclear. This CDR3 comprises 14 residues. Trimming cost V 4 bases and J 2 bases, with 12 bases left between them. The germline gives CDR1 SGDLS, CDR2 YYNGEE. CDR3 nucleotides: TGTGCCAGCAGCCCCGATTCCCTAAACTATGGCTACACCTTC. Amino acid sequence: CASSPDSLNYGYTF.

CDR3: CASSAQGGSYNEQFF. The CDR3 nucleotides are TGTGCCAGCAGTGCCCAGGGGGGCTCCTACAATGAGCAGTTCTTC. The rearrangement uses TRBV6-4 and TRBJ2-1; D is perhaps TRBD1 (7 bases). V was pared by 4 bases and J by 0 bases, with 10 bases between. The CDR3 length is 15 residues. Germline V gene data show CDR1 as MRHNA and CDR2 as SNTAGT.

The chain has TRBV12-3 or TRBV12-4 and TRBJ2-1; D perhaps matches TRBD1 (5 bases). Trimming removed 2 bases from V and 8 bases from J, with 10 bases in between. The CDR3 totals 13 residues. The CDR3 is CASSLKGIHEQFF. The CDR3 DNA reads TGTGCCAGCAGTTTAAAGGGGATCCATGAGCAGTTCTTC.

This clone occurred a few times. The V gene is TRBV9, the J gene TRBJ2-7, with 8 positions matching TRBD2. This CDR3 spans 14 amino acids. With V trimmed by 4 bases and J by 3 bases, 6 bases remained unmatched. Per the germline V gene, CDR1 is SGDLS and CDR2 is YYNGEE. CDR3 loop: CASSPVAGNYEQYF. Here the CDR3 DNA reads TGTGCCAGCAGCCCCGTAGCGGGGAACTACGAGCAGTACTTC.

This chain joins TRBV2 and TRBJ2-3; 11 bases map to TRBD2. V shed 6 bases and J 6 bases; nucleotides not matched to a gene: 11. Germline lookup yields CDR1 SNHLY and CDR2 FYNNEI. This CDR3 region has 16 residues. CDR3 bases: TGTGCCAGCAGCCTGAATAGCGGGGGGGCCGTGGATACGCAGTATTTT. It yields the protein CASSLNSGGAVDTQYF. Combining the CDR3 with reference TRBV2 and TRBJ2-3 gives the whole variable domain EPEVTQTPSHQVTQMGQEVILRCVPISNHLYFYWYRQILGQKVEFLVSFYNNEISEKSEIFDDQFSVERPDGSNFTLKIRSTKLEDSAMYFCASSLNSGGAVDTQYFGPGTRLTVL.

The chain is built from TRBV7-2 and TRBJ1-1, with 10 positions matching TRBD1. The germline V gene has CDR1 SGHTA and CDR2 FQGNSA. Trimming at V came to 3 bases and at J to 5 bases, leaving 6 bases not matched to a gene. There are 15 residues in the CDR3. CDR3 amino acids: CASSLTGGRGTEAFF. In DNA, the CDR3 is TGTGCCAGCAGCTTGACAGGGGGCCGGGGGACTGAAGCTTTCTTT.

This chain joins TRBV6-5 and TRBJ2-3; 9 nucleotides line up with TRBD1. V lost 4 bases and J lost 3; bases outside the gene matches: 8. The CDR3 has 16 residues. Germline V gives CDR1 MNHEY, CDR2 SVGAGI. The CDR3 is CASSSSYRGRTDTQYF. CDR3 in DNA: TGTGCCAGCAGTTCCAGTTACAGGGGGCGAACAGATACGCAGTATTTT.

The gene calls are TRBV6-5 and TRBJ2-6; D is unclear. Germline-derived CDR1 and CDR2 are MNHEY and SVGAGI. The CDR3 runs 16 residues. Trimming stripped 0 bases from V and 0 bases from J, with 6 bases between. CDR3 DNA sequence: TGTGCCAGCAGTTACTCATTCCTCTCTGGGGCCAACGTCCTGACTTTC. This codes for CASSYSFLSGANVLTF.

This clone appeared a few times. This rearrangement joins TRBV7-2 to TRBJ2-1; 8 positions agree with TRBD2. This CDR3 spans 13 amino acids. Germline V CDR1 and CDR2: SGHTA, FQGNSA. Unmatched junction bases numbered 8, after V lost 7 bases and J lost 9 bases. The CDR3, as DNA: TGTGCCAGCAACTGGGGCGGGAGGATTGAGCAGTTCTTC. Protein product: CASNWGGRIEQFF. Full variable domain (outside the CDR3, taken from reference TRBV7-2 and TRBJ2-1): GAGVSQSPSNKVTEKGKDVELRCDPISGHTALYWYRQSLGQGLEFLIYFQGNSAPDKSGLPSDRFSAERTGGSVSTLTIQRTQQEDSAVYLCASNWGGRIEQFFGPGTRLTVL.

The gene calls are TRBV5-6 and TRBJ1-1, with TRBD1 as a possible D gene (6 bases). The germline gives CDR1 SGHDT, CDR2 YYEEEE. The V end was cut by 5 bases, the J end by 4 bases, with 21 bases between. The CDR3 runs to 16 residues. The CDR3 spells CASSPAGAASLTEAFF. The CDR3 nucleotides are TGTGCCAGCAGTCCCGCAGGGGCCGCCAGTCTCACTGAAGCTTTCTTT.

The chain carries TRBV18 and TRBJ2-5; 11 nucleotides align to TRBD2. Germline V CDR1 and CDR2: KGHSH, LQKENI. The CDR3 sequence is 16 residues long. After removal of 0 bases from V and 5 bases from J, the junction contained 5 bases not matched to a gene. The CDR3 DNA reads as TGTGCCAGCTCACCACCCCTAGCGGGAGGTCGTGAGACCCAGTACTTC. This encodes CASSPPLAGGRETQYF.

In DNA, the CDR3 is TGTGCCAGCAGCGATAGCGGGAGGGCTTGGAATGAGCAGTTCTTC. Translating gives CASSDSGRAWNEQFF. J is TRBJ2-1 and V is TRBV3-1 (or the pseudogene TRBV3-2); 11 bases fit TRBD2. The germline V gene has CDR1 LGHDT and CDR2 YNNKEL (reference sequence). J lost 7 bases, V lost 5 bases, and 7 bases had no gene match. The CDR3 has 15 amino acids.

This clone has only one observation. The rearrangement uses TRBV5-1 and TRBJ1-4, with D perhaps matching TRBD1 (6 bases). Germline CDR1 reads SGHRS; CDR2 reads YFSETQ. CDR3 size: 16 residues. V shed 3 bases and J shed 8 bases, with 20 bases lying between them. This CDR3 is CASSWGGAGNKEKLFF. The CDR3 DNA is TGCGCCAGCAGCTGGGGGGGCGCGGGGAATAAAGAAAAACTGTTTTTT.

The chain couples TRBV11-2 to TRBJ2-5; 11 bases are a match to TRBD2. CDR3 length equals 15 residues. Germline V gene data show CDR1 as SGHAT and CDR2 as FQNNGV. The junction had 7 bases not matched to a gene; V was cut back by 5 bases and J by 5 bases. CDR3 region: CASSPRLAGQETQYF. The CDR3 DNA follows: TGTGCCAGCAGCCCACGACTAGCGGGACAGGAGACCCAGTACTTC.

A single count supports this clone. The V and J genes are TRBV2 and TRBJ1-3; D possibly corresponds to TRBD1 (5 bases). This CDR3 has 13 residues. The ends were cut back, 3 bases at V and 8 bases at J, with 11 bases in the middle. Germline CDR1 is SNHLY and CDR2 is FYNNEI. CDR3 loop: CASSDPQGHTIYF. The CDR3 DNA is TGTGCCAGCAGTGACCCGCAGGGCCACACCATATATTTT.

J is TRBJ1-5 and V is TRBV6-1; D possibly corresponds to TRBD1 (5 bases). Germline V gives CDR1 MNHNS, CDR2 SASEGT. The V end lost 4 bases, the J end lost 5 bases, and 18 bases lay between the germline ends. The CDR3 is 16 residues long. The CDR3 DNA is TGTGCCAGCAGTGGACCCGGGACTTCCTACGATCAGCCCCAGCATTTT. Translation gives CASSGPGTSYDQPQHF.

The chain carries TRBV30 and TRBJ2-1; 7 positions agree with TRBD2. V was clipped by 0 bases and J by 2 bases; unmatched bases: 7. CDR1 is GTSNPN and CDR2 is SVGIG in the germline V gene (reference sequence). The CDR3 runs 16 residues. The CDR3 loop is CAWSVRVGGTYNEQFF. The CDR3 DNA reads TGTGCCTGGAGTGTCCGGGTCGGGGGGACCTACAATGAGCAGTTCTTC.

The chain carries TRBV18 and TRBJ2-7, with 9 bases that match TRBD2. This CDR3 has 15 residues. CDR1 KGHSH and CDR2 LQKENI come from the germline V gene. The J segment lost 3 bases and the V segment lost 0 bases, leaving 3 bases of the junction unmatched. The CDR3 loop is CASSPPVSGGYEQYF. As DNA, the CDR3 is TGTGCCAGCTCACCACCGGTTAGCGGGGGCTACGAGCAGTACTTC.

This chain uses TRBV28 with TRBJ1-4; D remains ambiguous. There are 13 residues in the CDR3. The germline gives CDR1 MDHEN, CDR2 SYDVKM. The V gene lost 7 bases and the J gene lost 8 bases, with 14 bases spanning the gap. The CDR3 is CASTEGIREKLFF. As DNA, the CDR3 is TGTGCCAGCACGGAGGGAATTCGGGAAAAACTGTTTTTT.